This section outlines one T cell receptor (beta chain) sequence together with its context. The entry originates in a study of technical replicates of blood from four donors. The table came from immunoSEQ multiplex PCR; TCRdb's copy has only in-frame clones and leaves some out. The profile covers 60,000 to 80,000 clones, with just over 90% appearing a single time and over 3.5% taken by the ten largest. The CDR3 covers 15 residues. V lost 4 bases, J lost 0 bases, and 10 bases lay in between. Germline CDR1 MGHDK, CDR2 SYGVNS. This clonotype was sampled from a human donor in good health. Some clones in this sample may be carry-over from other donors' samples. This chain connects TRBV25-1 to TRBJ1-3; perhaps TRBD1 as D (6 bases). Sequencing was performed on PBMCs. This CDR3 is CASSATGYSGNTIYF. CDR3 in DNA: TGTGCCAGCAGTGCGACAGGCTACTCTGGAAACACCATATATTTT. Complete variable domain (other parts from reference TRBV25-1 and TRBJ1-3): EADIYQTPRYLVIGTGKKITLECSQTMGHDKMYWYQQDPGMELHLIHYSYGVNSTEKGDLSSESTVSRIRTEHFPLTLESARPSHTSQYLCASSATGYSGNTIYFGEGSWLTVV.